The entry below gives a single TCR beta chain sequence along with its context. Antigen: not known. The same CDR3 is also encoded by other DNA sequences in this sample. CD45RO-negative cells were positively selected for CCR7, leaving out terminally differentiated effector memory CD45RA+ cells. Free of recent acute infections or vaccinations, the donors were healthy HIV-negative adults. The data were taken from a study of shared clonotypes between healthy human individuals. Study-level information: Donors had three CD4 naive, three CD4 memory, two CD8 naive and one CD8 memory plate apiece.

Repertoires were generated with immunoSEQ multiplex PCR, while TCRdb's copy carries only in-frame clones and drops some. The table shows about 2 million clones, with about 95% occurring only once. General study findings and limits: Generally, estimated richness proved larger in naive subsets than it did in memory subsets. The expectation was that sequencing depth would affect clonotype sharing among donors.

The specimen was naive CD8+ T cells sorted from blood. This receptor was obtained from a man aged 18 to 30 in good health.

The CDR3 sequence: CASSFASSNQPQHF. CDR3 nucleotides: TGTGCCAGCAGTTTCGCCAGTAGCAATCAGCCCCAGCATTTT. The chain recombines TRBV27 with TRBJ1-5; D unclear. The germline CDR1 and CDR2 sequences are MNHEY and SMNVEV (reference sequence). V was trimmed by 3 bases and J by 0 bases, leaving 6 bases between them. The CDR3 sequence is 14 residues long.